What follows is one TCR beta chain and its context. Its antigen is not identified. This sample stems from a study of shared clonotypes between healthy human individuals. About the research overall: Per donor, CD8 memory used one plate, CD8 naive used two, CD4 memory used three and CD4 naive used three.

Generated by immunoSEQ multiplex PCR, the TCRdb table keeps only in-frame clones and is missing some. The profile covers about 1.1 million clones, with approximately 75% appearing a single time and roughly 0.9% taken by the ten largest. Study results and limitations: Specimens sampled were limited to blood, with tissue repertoires likely differing. Non-shared clonotypes had lower generation probabilities than those shared by all four donors. Naive subsets generally had larger estimated richness than memory subsets.

Sequencing input: memory CD4+ T cells from PBMCs. The sample's subset: CD45RA-negative fraction. This TCR derives from a man between 18 and 29 years old in good health. Some clones in this sample may be carry-over from other donors' samples.

DNA for the CDR3: TGTGCCAGCAGTGAGCCGGGACGGGATGAGCAGTTCTTC. This sequence encodes CASSEPGRDEQFF. This rearrangement joins TRBV28 to TRBJ2-1, with D possibly called TRBD1 or TRBD2 (5 bases each). The ends were cut back, 5 bases at V and 8 bases at J, with 13 bases in the middle. The CDR3 has 13 amino acids. CDR1 and CDR2 from the germline V gene are MDHEN and SYDVKM.